The rows below give T cell receptor beta chains drawn from one sample of a study of cytomegalovirus exposure and HLA in healthy donors. Generated by immunoSEQ multiplex PCR, the TCRdb table keeps only in-frame clones and is missing some. The table records around 150,000 clones, around 80% of them present only once. Source material: PBMCs. These receptors were collected from a man aged 30 to 39 in good health. Each CDR3 is given with its conserved first and last residue. D genes are given only for firm matches. Clone size is shown for a subset of rows, as once, few, many or a class of expanded clone.

J gene: TRBJ2-3
D gene: -
clone size: -
V gene: TRBV7-3
CDR3 DNA: TGTGCCAGCAGCTTAGCGGTTGCAGACACAGATACGCAGTATTTT
CDR3 protein: CASSLAVADTDTQYF

J gene: TRBJ2-1
D gene: TRBD1
clone size: -
V gene: TRBV4-3
CDR3 DNA: TGCGCCAGCAGCTTGGGACAGGGCTCTGGCGAGCAGTTCTTC
CDR3 protein: CASSLGQGSGEQFF

J gene: TRBJ1-1
D gene: -
clone size: -
V gene: TRBV28
CDR3 DNA: TGTGCCAGCAGTAGCCTTAAAGAGAATGAAGCTTTCTTT
CDR3 protein: CASSSLKENEAFF

J gene: TRBJ1-1
D gene: -
clone size: -
V gene: TRBV19
CDR3 DNA: TGTGCCAGTAGTCGACGACAGCCCAACACTGAAGCTTTCTTT
CDR3 protein: CASSRRQPNTEAFF

J gene: TRBJ1-1
D gene: -
clone size: -
V gene: TRBV9
CDR3 DNA: TGTGCCAGCAGCTATGGGGGGGGCACTGAAGCTTTCTTT
CDR3 protein: CASSYGGGTEAFF

J gene: TRBJ1-1
D gene: -
clone size: -
V gene: TRBV19
CDR3 DNA: TGTGCCAGTAGCGAACAAGACACTGAAGCTTTCTTT
CDR3 protein: CASSEQDTEAFF

J gene: TRBJ2-3
D gene: -
clone size: once
V gene: TRBV6-4
CDR3 DNA: TGTGCCAGCAGTGACTCAGGGTCAGGGGGCACAGATACGCAGTATTTT
CDR3 protein: CASSDSGSGGTDTQYF

J gene: TRBJ2-1
D gene: -
clone size: -
V gene: TRBV18
CDR3 DNA: TGTGCCAGCTCACCACAGACAATCGGACTCCGCAATGAGCAGTTCTTC
CDR3 protein: CASSPQTIGLRNEQFF

J gene: TRBJ1-2
D gene: TRBD1
clone size: -
V gene: TRBV27
CDR3 DNA: TGTGCCAGCAGTACCAGGGGGCGCGGTGGCTACACCTTC
CDR3 protein: CASSTRGRGGYTF

J gene: TRBJ2-3
D gene: TRBD1
clone size: -
V gene: TRBV5-1
CDR3 DNA: TGCGCCAGCTCGCGACAGGGTTACCTGACAGATACGCAGTATTTT
CDR3 protein: CASSRQGYLTDTQYF

J gene: TRBJ2-3
D gene: -
clone size: -
V gene: TRBV2
CDR3 DNA: TGTGCCAGCAGTGGACCGGGCCCTGGTAGCGGAGCGGATACGCAGTATTTT
CDR3 protein: CASSGPGPGSGADTQYF

J gene: TRBJ2-3
D gene: -
clone size: -
V gene: TRBV7-5
CDR3 DNA: TGTGTCAGAAGCTCGTTAGCGGCCAGCACAGATACGCAGTATTTT
CDR3 protein: CVRSSLAASTDTQYF

J gene: TRBJ1-1
D gene: -
clone size: once
V gene: TRBV6-5
CDR3 DNA: TGTGCCAGCAGTTACGTTCTTGGGAGTGAAGCTTTCTTT
CDR3 protein: CASSYVLGSEAFF

J gene: TRBJ1-3
D gene: -
clone size: -
V gene: TRBV10-1
CDR3 DNA: TGCGCCAGCAGTCAGGACTCTGGAAACACCATATATTTT
CDR3 protein: CASSQDSGNTIYF